The rows below give T cell receptor beta chains drawn from one sample of a study of T cell responses to AZD1222 COVID-19 vaccine. TCRdb keeps only in-frame clones here, not all; method: immunoSEQ multiplex PCR. The sample shows about 180,000 clones, around 89% of them seen only once. The sample consisted of peripheral blood, taken 28 days after the second AZD1222 dose. The receptor source for this set is an adult who received the AZD1222 COVID-19 vaccine. Each CDR3 is given with its conserved first and last residue. A D gene is named only where the DNA matches it firmly. A row's size may be missing; if present it is once, few, many or a size class.

cdr3_length | j_call | v_call | clone_size | d_call | cdr3_aa | cdr3_nt
15 | TRBJ2-7 | TRBV4-2 | few | TRBD1 | CASSQDGTGPREQYF | TGTGCCAGCAGCCAAGACGGGACAGGGCCTCGGGAGCAGTACTTC
12 | TRBJ1-1 | TRBV6-2/TRBV6-3 | NA | NA | CASSYRGAEAFF | TGTGCCAGCAGTTACAGGGGAGCTGAAGCTTTCTTT
12 | TRBJ2-3 | TRBV7-2 | NA | TRBD2 | CASSLSGRVEYF | TGTGCCAGCAGCTTAAGCGGGAGGGTTGAGTATTTT
16 | TRBJ2-1 | TRBV5-6 | NA | NA | CASSLRGGPSYNEQFF | TGTGCCAGCAGCTTGAGGGGTGGTCCCTCCTACAATGAGCAGTTCTTC
14 | TRBJ1-4 | TRBV27 | NA | NA | CASSFQQAPEKLFF | TGTGCCAGCAGTTTTCAACAGGCCCCTGAAAAACTGTTTTTT
17 | TRBJ2-1 | TRBV24-1 | NA | TRBD1 | CATSDLQTGLGSNEQFF | TGTGCCACCAGTGATTTACAGACAGGGTTGGGCTCTAATGAGCAGTTCTTC
15 | TRBJ1-5 | TRBV27 | NA | TRBD1 | CASSQGALGNQPQHF | TGTGCCAGCAGCCAGGGGGCCTTAGGCAATCAGCCCCAGCATTTT
16 | TRBJ2-2 | TRBV7-8 | NA | TRBD2 | CASSSRTSGSTGELFF | TGTGCCAGCAGCTCCCGGACTAGCGGGAGTACCGGGGAGCTGTTTTTT
16 | TRBJ2-2 | TRBV5-5 | NA | TRBD2 | CASSLLAGAGAGELFF | TGTGCCAGCAGCTTGCTAGCGGGAGCTGGAGCCGGGGAGCTGTTTTTT
15 | TRBJ2-1 | TRBV29-1 | NA | TRBD2 | CSVGSIAGIHNEQFF | TGCAGCGTTGGATCTATAGCGGGAATACACAATGAGCAGTTCTTC
16 | TRBJ1-4 | TRBV6-2/TRBV6-3 | NA | TRBD1 | CASSSGQTATNEKLFF | TGTGCCAGCAGCTCGGGACAGACCGCAACTAATGAAAAACTGTTTTTT
14 | TRBJ1-5 | TRBV24-1 | NA | NA | CATSPSRANQPQHF | TGTGCCACCAGTCCCTCCAGGGCTAATCAGCCCCAGCATTTT
16 | TRBJ2-7 | TRBV7-9 | NA | TRBD2 | CASSHLKGLPPYEQYF | TGTGCCAGCAGCCACCTTAAGGGACTACCCCCCTACGAGCAGTACTTC
17 | TRBJ2-3 | TRBV9 | NA | TRBD2 | CASSVGASGRIADTQYF | TGTGCCAGCAGCGTAGGTGCTAGCGGGAGAATCGCAGATACGCAGTATTTT
15 | TRBJ2-7 | TRBV3-1/TRBV3-2 | NA | TRBD1 | CASSHPGQGVREQYF | TGTGCCAGCAGCCACCCGGGACAGGGGGTTCGTGAGCAGTACTTC
17 | TRBJ2-1 | TRBV4-3 | NA | NA | CASSQEAMVSSYNEQFF | TGCGCCAGCAGCCAAGAAGCTATGGTGAGCTCCTACAATGAGCAGTTCTTC
18 | TRBJ2-7 | TRBV19 | NA | NA | CASSIEKGTGTASYEQYF | TGTGCCAGTAGTATTGAAAAGGGGACCGGGACCGCTTCCTACGAGCAGTACTTC
15 | TRBJ1-2 | TRBV18 | NA | NA | CASSPPGRTHYGYTF | TGTGCCAGCTCACCCCCGGGCAGGACTCACTATGGCTACACCTTC
15 | TRBJ2-5 | TRBV2 | NA | TRBD2 | CASSEVRGGVETQYF | TGTGCCAGCAGTGAAGTCCGGGGGGGTGTAGAGACCCAGTACTTC
15 | TRBJ2-3 | TRBV9 | NA | TRBD1 | CASSVGAGGGDTQYF | TGTGCCAGCAGCGTAGGGGCAGGGGGTGGAGATACGCAGTATTTT
14 | TRBJ2-1 | TRBV15 | NA | NA | CATSRGGTDDEQFF | TGTGCCACCAGCAGAGGAGGGACTGACGATGAGCAGTTCTTC
14 | TRBJ2-1 | TRBV27 | NA | NA | CASSSGGRVGEQFF | TGTGCCAGCAGTTCCGGGGGCCGGGTGGGTGAGCAGTTCTTC
14 | TRBJ2-3 | TRBV2 | NA | TRBD1 | CASRWTGGADTQYF | TGTGCCAGCAGATGGACAGGGGGCGCAGATACGCAGTATTTT
16 | TRBJ2-7 | TRBV6-5 | NA | TRBD1 | CASSYSWTGKSYEQYF | TGTGCCAGCAGTTACTCATGGACAGGGAAGTCCTACGAGCAGTACTTC
14 | TRBJ1-4 | TRBV7-2 | NA | TRBD1 | CASSFRDRNEKLFF | TGTGCCAGCAGCTTCCGGGACAGGAATGAAAAACTGTTTTTT
15 | TRBJ2-1 | TRBV15 | NA | NA | CATRPPGGTYNGQFF | TGTGCCACCAGGCCGCCGGGGGGCACCTACAATGGGCAGTTCTTC
13 | TRBJ2-5 | TRBV9 | NA | NA | CASSPGTQETQYF | TGTGCCAGCAGCCCTGGAACCCAAGAGACCCAGTACTTC
13 | TRBJ1-2 | TRBV5-1 | NA | NA | CASSFDRTGGYTF | TGCGCCAGCAGCTTTGACAGGACGGGCGGCTACACCTTC
19 | TRBJ2-7 | TRBV4-2 | once | TRBD2 | CASSLGEGRTSGRSYEQYF | TGTGCCAGCAGCCTAGGGGAGGGCAGGACTAGCGGGAGATCCTACGAGCAGTACTTC
14 | TRBJ2-1 | TRBV7-7 | NA | NA | CASSSGTAEGEQFF | TGTGCTAGCAGCTCCGGGACGGCGGAGGGGGAGCAGTTCTTC
13 | TRBJ2-5 | TRBV4-3 | NA | NA | CASSQTGQETQYF | TGCGCCAGCAGCCAAACAGGGCAAGAGACCCAGTACTTC
16 | TRBJ1-5 | TRBV28 | NA | TRBD1 | CASSPGGGQGNQPQHF | TGTGCCAGCAGCCCGGGGGGCGGACAGGGGAATCAGCCCCAGCATTTT
12 | TRBJ2-3 | TRBV11-2 | NA | NA | CASSREWDTQYF | TGTGCCAGCAGCCGGGAGTGGGATACGCAGTATTTT
13 | TRBJ1-1 | TRBV3-1/TRBV3-2 | NA | NA | CASSQVGSAEAFF | TGTGCCAGCAGCCAAGTCGGCAGCGCTGAAGCTTTCTTT
14 | TRBJ2-1 | TRBV5-6 | NA | NA | CASSLAPGYNEQFF | TGTGCCAGCAGCTTGGCCCCAGGGTACAATGAGCAGTTCTTC
16 | TRBJ2-2 | TRBV7-2 | NA | TRBD1 | CASSPPGQENTGELFF | TGTGCCAGCAGCCCACCGGGACAGGAGAACACCGGGGAGCTGTTTTTT
17 | TRBJ2-3 | TRBV27 | NA | NA | CASSLSLRQWRADTQYF | TGTGCCAGCAGTTTATCGCTGCGGCAGTGGAGGGCAGATACGCAGTATTTT
14 | TRBJ2-4 | TRBV7-8 | NA | NA | CASSMTGLKNIQYF | TGTGCCAGCAGCATGACAGGACTCAAAAACATTCAGTACTTC
16 | TRBJ2-3 | TRBV24-1 | NA | NA | CATSPTQDLSTDTQYF | TGTGCCACCAGCCCTACACAGGACCTTAGCACAGATACGCAGTATTTT
14 | TRBJ2-5 | TRBV9 | NA | NA | CASSVARGRETQYF | TGTGCCAGCAGCGTAGCTCGGGGCCGGGAGACCCAGTACTTC
17 | TRBJ1-2 | TRBV28 | NA | TRBD1 | CASSIKNDRGPNYGYTF | TGTGCCAGCAGCATAAAGAACGACAGGGGGCCTAACTATGGCTACACCTTC